Sequencing of this TCR beta chain was carried out in a study of control samples from healthy donors and cancer patients. Using immunoSEQ multiplex PCR, the repertoire was profiled, and TCRdb retains in-frame clones only, with some absent. The sample has 130,000 to 150,000 clones, about 91% seen once; the top ten hold under 4%. V was shortened by 1 base and J by 1 base, with 8 bases between the two germline ends. This CDR3 is built from 14 residues. CDR1 is SGHTA, CDR2 FQGNSA, per germline. V gene TRBV7-2 combines with J gene TRBJ2-7, with a tentative D call TRBD1 (5 bases). The receptor's source is a man aged 25-40 years in good health. Source material: blood. CDR3 in amino acids: CASSLEQASYEQYF. The CDR3 DNA reads TGTGCCAGCAGCTTAGAACAGGCATCCTACGAGCAGTACTTC.